Presented here are 9 T cell receptor beta chains from one specimen sequenced in a study of blood T cell repertoires in COVID-19. The table came from immunoSEQ multiplex PCR; TCRdb's copy has only in-frame clones and leaves some out. The sample comprises 250,000 or so clones, approximately 83% of which are singletons, and about 3.9% rests with the top ten. Sequencing input: PBMCs or T cells enriched from blood (not recorded which). The receptors come from a woman in her thirties or forties who had been exposed to COVID-19.

The V gene is TRBV30, the J gene TRBJ1-3; perhaps TRBD1 as D (6 bases). This CDR3 comprises 15 residues. V was clipped by 5 bases and J by 1 base, with 15 bases between them. The germline CDR1 and CDR2 sequences are GTSNPN and SVGIG (reference sequence). The CDR3 bases are TGTGCCTGGGAGCCGCAGGGGTCATCTGGAAACACCATATATTTT. Its protein is CAWEPQGSSGNTIYF.

The chain uses TRBV2 and TRBJ2-3, with 11 positions matching TRBD2. The germline gives CDR1 SNHLY, CDR2 FYNNEI. The CDR3 has 16 residues. Losses at the gene ends were 3 bases for V and 6 bases for J; bases not matched to a gene: 8. The CDR3 sequence: CASSESLAGGMDTQYF. CDR3 DNA sequence: TGTGCCAGCAGTGAGTCCCTAGCGGGGGGAATGGATACGCAGTATTTT.

The V call is TRBV7-9, the J call TRBJ2-3; weak D call: TRBD1 (6 bases). Germline V gene data show CDR1 as SEHNR and CDR2 as FQNEAQ (reference sequence). The CDR3 spans 14 residues. V was trimmed by 5 bases and J by 3 bases, leaving 12 bases between them. CDR3 sequence: CASSLDRATDTQYF. As DNA, the CDR3 is TGTGCCAGCAGCCTGGACAGAGCTACAGATACGCAGTATTTT. The full variable domain, its missing parts supplied by reference TRBV7-9 and TRBJ2-3, is DTGVSQNPRHKITKRGQNVTFRCDPISEHNRLYWYRQTLGQGPEFLTYFQNEAQLEKSRLLSDRFSAERPKGSFSTLEIQRTEQGDSAMYLCASSLDRATDTQYFGPGTRLTVL.

In DNA form, the CDR3 reads TGTGCCACAACAGGAAAATATGGCTACACCTTC. It is translated as CATTGKYGYTF. The genes are TRBV21-1 and TRBJ1-2; the DNA was not used to check the table's D call, TRBD1. TRBV21-1 is tagged as a pseudogene. This CDR3 has 11 residues.

The chain has TRBV28 and TRBJ2-5; TRBD2 agrees at 7 bases. The CDR3 runs 15 residues. Per the germline V gene, CDR1 is MDHEN and CDR2 is SYDVKM. V lost 5 bases, J lost 3 bases, and 9 bases stayed unmatched. CDR3: CASSRVSGAKETQYF. DNA of the CDR3: TGTGCCAGCAGTAGAGTGAGCGGGGCGAAAGAGACCCAGTACTTC.

The chain recombines TRBV10-3 with TRBJ2-3; D unclear. Germline V lookup: CDR1 ENHRY, CDR2 SYGVKD. Deletions cut 3 bases from V and 0 bases from J, with 4 bases between. The CDR3 is made up of 13 amino acids. CDR3 region: CAISDRSTDTQYF. The DNA for the CDR3 is TGTGCCATCAGTGATCGGAGCACAGATACGCAGTATTTT.

This chain joins TRBV7-9 and TRBJ2-2; TRBD2 matches 9 bases. This CDR3 contains 17 residues. V was pared by 5 bases and J by 2 bases, with 9 bases of the junction left unmatched. The V gene's germline CDR1 is SEHNR and CDR2 FQNEAQ (reference sequence). DNA for the CDR3: TGTGCCAGCAGCCGAGATAGCGGGGGCCCTAACACCGGGGAGCTGTTTTTT. Translated: CASSRDSGGPNTGELFF.

This clone appeared a single time. The chain uses TRBV6-2 or TRBV6-3 and TRBJ1-5; tentatively, D is TRBD1 (6 bases). The CDR3 length is 16 residues. CDR1 and CDR2 from the germline V gene are MNHEY and SVGEGT. V was pared by 6 bases and J by 2 bases, with 17 bases between. CDR3 bases: TGTGCCAGCAGCCCCTCACTAGGGGGTGGCAATCAGCCCCAGCATTTT. Translating it yields CASSPSLGGGNQPQHF.

In DNA, the CDR3 is TGTGCCAGCGGTAGGGCTAGCGTTGGGGCCAACGTCCTGACTTTC. This sequence encodes CASGRASVGANVLTF. J is TRBJ2-6 and V is TRBV7-3; maybe TRBD2 (6 bases). CDR1 SGHTA and CDR2 FQGTGA come from the germline V gene. Between the trimmed V and J ends, which lost 8 bases and 3 bases, there was a span of 14 bases. The CDR3 is 15 amino acids.